Listed below are T cell receptor beta chains from one sample, sequenced in a study of tumor and adjacent non-tumor tissue in lung cancer. One entry per CDR3 protein, called by TCRdb with MiXCR from the multiplex PCR reads. The data show about 110,000 distinct CDR3 sequences, 62% seen once. The sequencing input was distant non-tumor lung tissue. These receptors were collected from a man aged 55 to 70 with non-small cell lung cancer. The CDR3 runs from the conserved cysteine through the conserved F or W. The D gene is left open where the match is weak.

cdr3_length: 15
d_call: .
j_call: TRBJ1-5
v_call: TRBV6-1
cdr3_aa: CASSDSGQRNQPQHF

cdr3_length: 13
d_call: .
j_call: TRBJ2-3
v_call: TRBV24-1
cdr3_aa: CATSDSITDTQYF

cdr3_length: 12
d_call: .
j_call: TRBJ1-1
v_call: TRBV12-3/TRBV12-4
cdr3_aa: CASSAYNTEAFF

cdr3_length: 16
d_call: .
j_call: TRBJ1-5
v_call: TRBV28
cdr3_aa: CASSFSTGVSNQPQHF

cdr3_length: 15
d_call: TRBD1
j_call: TRBJ1-5
v_call: TRBV4-2
cdr3_aa: CASSANRGFNQPQHF

cdr3_length: 14
d_call: .
j_call: TRBJ1-1
v_call: TRBV4-2
cdr3_aa: CGSSQGERDTEAFF

cdr3_length: 18
d_call: .
j_call: TRBJ2-2
v_call: TRBV11-1
cdr3_aa: CASSLDVYSGTPSGEPFF

cdr3_length: 15
d_call: TRBD1
j_call: TRBJ2-1
v_call: TRBV11-2
cdr3_aa: CASSINPTGDNEQFF

cdr3_length: 16
d_call: TRBD1
j_call: TRBJ2-2
v_call: TRBV7-9
cdr3_aa: CASGLPFPGQAGELFF

cdr3_length: 14
d_call: TRBD1
j_call: TRBJ2-6
v_call: TRBV11-1
cdr3_aa: CASTRDLGDSALTF

cdr3_length: 16
d_call: .
j_call: TRBJ2-2
v_call: TRBV5-4
cdr3_aa: CASSLGSVGNTGGLFF

cdr3_length: 14
d_call: TRBD2
j_call: TRBJ2-7
v_call: TRBV10-3
cdr3_aa: CAISETLAGDWEYF

cdr3_length: 13
d_call: TRBD1
j_call: TRBJ1-2
v_call: TRBV28
cdr3_aa: CASSDRASGGYTF

cdr3_length: 15
d_call: .
j_call: TRBJ1-5
v_call: TRBV28
cdr3_aa: CASKPGQFSNQPQHF

cdr3_length: 15
d_call: .
j_call: TRBJ2-2
v_call: TRBV6-5
cdr3_aa: CASSFQSRVTGELFF

cdr3_length: 18
d_call: TRBD1
j_call: TRBJ1-2
v_call: TRBV19
cdr3_aa: CASTRDPQGQVRSYGYTF

cdr3_length: 14
d_call: .
j_call: TRBJ2-7
v_call: TRBV12-5
cdr3_aa: CASVPLGATGEQYF

cdr3_length: 13
d_call: .
j_call: TRBJ1-3
v_call: TRBV4-3
cdr3_aa: CASSQQRGNTIYF

cdr3_length: 11
d_call: .
j_call: TRBJ1-1
v_call: TRBV6-1
cdr3_aa: CASSENTEAFF

cdr3_length: 15
d_call: .
j_call: TRBJ2-1
v_call: TRBV4-3
cdr3_aa: CTSSPGDRSENERFF

cdr3_length: 12
d_call: .
j_call: TRBJ2-5
v_call: TRBV6-1
cdr3_aa: CASSARFETQYF

cdr3_length: 15
d_call: TRBD2
j_call: TRBJ2-7
v_call: TRBV11-3
cdr3_aa: CTSRRGLAGVGEQYF

cdr3_length: 14
d_call: TRBD1
j_call: TRBJ2-7
v_call: TRBV7-2
cdr3_aa: CASSFTGQGGEQYF

cdr3_length: 11
d_call: .
j_call: TRBJ2-2
v_call: TRBV29-1
cdr3_aa: CSAGQTGELFF

cdr3_length: 15
d_call: .
j_call: TRBJ2-5
v_call: TRBV4-1
cdr3_aa: CASSQGPEHQETQYF

cdr3_length: 15
d_call: TRBD2
j_call: TRBJ2-7
v_call: TRBV5-5
cdr3_aa: CASSLGPSGNYEQYF

cdr3_length: 16
d_call: .
j_call: TRBJ2-5
v_call: TRBV11-3
cdr3_aa: CASSLGQLGAWETQYF

cdr3_length: 14
d_call: .
j_call: TRBJ1-1
v_call: TRBV11-1
cdr3_aa: CASSLSAGEAEASF

cdr3_length: 15
d_call: TRBD1
j_call: TRBJ1-3
v_call: TRBV20-1
cdr3_aa: CSVRQGGFSGNTIYF

cdr3_length: 12
d_call: .
j_call: TRBJ1-2
v_call: TRBV11-3
cdr3_aa: CVSSGKRGDYTF

cdr3_length: 16
d_call: .
j_call: TRBJ2-1
v_call: TRBV11-1
cdr3_aa: CASSLVGFRGAGEQFF

cdr3_length: 14
d_call: .
j_call: TRBJ2-7
v_call: TRBV4-1
cdr3_aa: CASSQESGKYEQYF

cdr3_length: 16
d_call: TRBD2
j_call: TRBJ2-7
v_call: TRBV20-1
cdr3_aa: CSARGSGLASPYEQYF

cdr3_length: 16
d_call: .
j_call: TRBJ2-7
v_call: TRBV7-8
cdr3_aa: CVSSSPQGVFSYEQYF

cdr3_length: 15
d_call: TRBD1
j_call: TRBJ2-1
v_call: TRBV11-2
cdr3_aa: CTSSNDPTGDNEQLF

cdr3_length: 13
d_call: TRBD1
j_call: TRBJ2-5
v_call: TRBV5-6
cdr3_aa: CASGSGGRETQYF

cdr3_length: 17
d_call: TRBD2
j_call: TRBJ2-1
v_call: TRBV12-3/TRBV12-4
cdr3_aa: CASSFKVGVAGLNEQFF

cdr3_length: 15
d_call: TRBD2
j_call: TRBJ2-1
v_call: TRBV14
cdr3_aa: CASGSGGFSYNEQFF

cdr3_length: 14
d_call: .
j_call: TRBJ2-7
v_call: TRBV6-2/TRBV6-3
cdr3_aa: CASRMASRKYEQYF

cdr3_length: 16
d_call: TRBD1
j_call: TRBJ1-2
v_call: TRBV5-1
cdr3_aa: CASSPVTGLGGYGYTF

cdr3_length: 14
d_call: .
j_call: TRBJ2-1
v_call: TRBV28
cdr3_aa: CASRKPGGYNEQFF

cdr3_length: 12
d_call: TRBD2
j_call: TRBJ2-5
v_call: TRBV29-1
cdr3_aa: CSVRGDLRTQYF

cdr3_length: 12
d_call: .
j_call: TRBJ2-1
v_call: TRBV29-1
cdr3_aa: CGWALGGNEQFF

cdr3_length: 14
d_call: TRBD1
j_call: TRBJ1-2
v_call: TRBV6-5
cdr3_aa: CASARGRNNYGYTF

cdr3_length: 17
d_call: .
j_call: TRBJ1-2
v_call: TRBV6-5
cdr3_aa: CASSYQYPGTDNYGYTF

cdr3_length: 15
d_call: .
j_call: TRBJ1-1
v_call: TRBV6-5
cdr3_aa: CASSYSTGRYAEAFF

cdr3_length: 16
d_call: TRBD1
j_call: TRBJ2-3
v_call: TRBV12-3/TRBV12-4
cdr3_aa: CDSSRRDRGNTDTQYF

cdr3_length: 15
d_call: .
j_call: TRBJ1-1
v_call: TRBV5-1
cdr3_aa: CASNPGSRVITEAFF

cdr3_length: 13
d_call: .
j_call: TRBJ1-2
v_call: TRBV6-2/TRBV6-3
cdr3_aa: CASISFGHYGYTF

cdr3_length: 15
d_call: .
j_call: TRBJ2-3
v_call: TRBV19
cdr3_aa: CASSTGGARADTQYF

cdr3_length: 17
d_call: TRBD2
j_call: TRBJ2-1
v_call: TRBV20-1
cdr3_aa: CSVLRNGAGVSGNEQHF

cdr3_length: 16
d_call: TRBD2
j_call: TRBJ2-7
v_call: TRBV6-6
cdr3_aa: CASSYSGGLAGFEKYF

cdr3_length: 15
d_call: .
j_call: TRBJ2-5
v_call: TRBV5-4
cdr3_aa: CASSLGRVLSETQYF

cdr3_length: 14
d_call: .
j_call: TRBJ2-1
v_call: TRBV6-2/TRBV6-3
cdr3_aa: CASSSTSRTNERFF

cdr3_length: 14
d_call: .
j_call: TRBJ1-1
v_call: TRBV6-1
cdr3_aa: CACSERGANTEAFF